These 7 T cell receptor beta chains came from one sample sequenced in a study of blood T cell repertoires in COVID-19. Method: immunoSEQ multiplex PCR; TCRdb's copy keeps in-frame clones and lacks some. The repertoire holds approximately 260,000 clones, about 91% seen once, with 0.95% to 1.5% in the top ten. The sample consisted of PBMCs or T cells enriched from blood (not recorded which). The receptors stem from a woman aged 40 to 50 with acute COVID-19.

The CDR3 DNA reads TGTGCCAGCAGATGGGGGGGCGAAAGCTCCTACAATGAGCAGTTCTTC. It translates to CASRWGGESSYNEQFF. The chain combines TRBV27 with TRBJ2-1, with D perhaps matching TRBD2 (7 bases). Trimming cost V 6 bases and J 0 bases, with 15 bases left between them. Germline values: CDR1 MNHEY, CDR2 SMNVEV (reference sequence). The CDR3 spans 16 residues.

The V gene is TRBV28, the J gene TRBJ1-2; D is unresolved. The CDR3 totals 13 residues. Between the trimmed V and J ends, which lost 6 bases and 4 bases, there was a span of 12 bases. From germline, CDR1 is MDHEN and CDR2 SYDVKM. The CDR3 DNA is TGTGCCAGCAGATCGGGAGAATTCTATGGCTACACCTTC. Its protein product is CASRSGEFYGYTF.

This chain links TRBV6-5 with TRBJ1-2; 8 nucleotides line up with TRBD1. V lost 6 bases and J lost 6; bases outside the gene matches: 9. CDR1 and CDR2 (germline): MNHEY, SVGAGI. The CDR3 totals 14 residues. The CDR3 here is CASRSAGTGDGYTF. CDR3 bases: TGTGCCAGCAGGAGTGCCGGGACAGGAGATGGCTACACCTTC.

The chain is built from TRBV6-5 and TRBJ2-1; no clear D. With 7 bases removed from V and 5 bases from J, the gap between germline ends came to 12 bases. CDR1 is MNHEY and CDR2 is SVGAGI in the germline V gene. CDR3 length: 13 residues. CDR3 loop: CASTGLKNNEQFF. As DNA, the CDR3 is TGTGCCAGCACAGGCCTAAAAAACAATGAGCAGTTCTTC.

This chain joins TRBV5-4 and TRBJ2-7, with a tentative D call TRBD2 (5 bases). The V gene's germline CDR1 is SGHNT and CDR2 YYREEE (reference sequence). This CDR3 has 15 residues. Trimming took off 4 bases at V and 5 bases at J, with 19 bases between the two ends. CDR3 sequence (DNA): TGTGCCAGCAGCCGGCAAGGGAGTTACGGGGACGAGCAGTACTTC. Encoded protein: CASSRQGSYGDEQYF.

V gene TRBV6-1 combines with J gene TRBJ2-1; the match to TRBD2 covers 9 bases. V lost 2 bases, J lost 7 bases, and 9 bases stayed unmatched. This CDR3 comprises 16 residues. Germline V gene data show CDR1 as MNHNS and CDR2 as SASEGT. CDR3 amino acids: CASSELAGGPWNEQFF. As DNA, the CDR3 is TGTGCCAGCAGTGAACTCGCGGGAGGGCCTTGGAATGAGCAGTTCTTC.

This sequence joins TRBV30 and TRBJ1-5; TRBD1 matches 9 bases. J gave up 11 bases and V 2 bases, and 4 bases lay outside the gene matches. The germline V gene encodes CDR1 GTSNPN and CDR2 SVGIG (reference sequence). The CDR3 extends over 12 amino acids. In DNA form, the CDR3 reads TGTGCCTGGAGTACCCGACAGGGGGCCCAGCATTTT. It codes for CAWSTRQGAQHF.